This T cell receptor (beta chain) comes out of a study of cytomegalovirus exposure and HLA in healthy donors (dated by TCRdb to 2015 to 2018). At the level of the whole study: In an earlier analysis of 587 of the donors, 276 Gb of sequence data and 90 million to 120 million unique TCR beta sequences from 150 million to 200 million T cells were reported. An early release covering around 630 HLA-typed donors comprised roughly 300 gigabases of sequencing data and roughly 85 million unique TCR sequences. Of the 398 genotyped donors, approximately 80% fell in the genetic ancestry cluster associated with self-reported Caucasian donors. The study was designed to test whether signatures of past pathogen exposure could be identified by cataloging public T cell receptors. The study profiled the T cell repertoires of fewer than 850 subjects by immunosequencing and related them to cytomegalovirus serostatus. In addition to the first cohort of around 670 subjects, a separate validation cohort of 100 to 150 different subjects was used. The study combined high-throughput TCR immunosequencing, statistical association of individual TCRs with disease status, and machine learning to predict cytomegalovirus infection status. To study patterns of TCR occurrence, a later analysis re-analyzed previously published TCR beta repertoires from around 700 donors and added high-resolution HLA genotyping. Rather than drawing on any new phenotypic data, the later analysis identified candidate immune exposures from TCR beta sequences and the way those sequences occurred across donors. To decide whether each TCR beta V gene segment behaved as functional or pseudogenic, an earlier analysis of approximately 620 of the donors relied on high-throughput TCR beta sequencing. Alongside the repertoire data, information on donor age, sex, ethnicity and CMV serostatus was compiled. Genome-wide SNP genotypes for about three fifths of the roughly 670 donors were used in a later genetic analysis, which treated that subset as a discovery cohort. All discovery cohort repertoires had been generated using a single sequencing platform. Both class I and class II loci were covered by HLA typing, at four-digit resolution. Typing coverage differed by locus: A, B, C, DRB1 and DQB1 were typed in about 629-640 donors, DQA1 in 500 to 550, DPA1 in over 600, and DPB1 in about 450. Because of strong linkage in the cohort, 5 or 6 DR-DQ haplotypes were treated as single units for association and clustering. Among 300 to 500 genotyped donors of the cohort, an average of around 250,000 unique TCR beta nucleotide sequences was sequenced per donor, of which about 18% were non-productive.

As for this clone: Its antigen has not been determined. Base qualities are missing; no much larger clone stands one base away.

To prepare the library, the immunoSEQ multiplex PCR assay was applied. For the multiplex PCR, a mixture combining 60 forward primers for TCR Vbeta segments and 13 reverse primers for TCR Jbeta segments was used. A multiplex PCR assay on genomic DNA amplified the CDR3 region of rearranged TCR beta genes. The Illumina HiSeq System was used to sequence the amplified TCR beta libraries as 87-base-pair reads. The original methods were these. Across the 700 or so repertoires, a later analysis counted 60 million to 90 million unique TCR beta chains, 9.5 million to 13 million of which were shared by at least two donors. Raw reads were error-corrected and collapsed into unique sequences with a nearest-neighbor algorithm that merged closely related sequences to remove PCR and sequencing errors. CDR3 sequences were aligned to IMGT reference sequences to assign V, D and J gene segments. Each retained sequence needed at least a six-nucleotide match to both a V gene segment and a J gene segment. A rearrangement counted as productive if the CDR3 had no stop codons and remained in frame with V and J, and every other rearrangement counted as non-productive. CDR3 was defined by IMGT convention, running from the second conserved V-encoded cysteine to the conserved J-encoded phenylalanine. The earlier analysis of 500 to 650 of the donors excluded any sequence lacking an unambiguous match to a single V gene segment. In an earlier analysis of 587 of the donors, a V segment was called functional when productive rearrangements were above 56.7%, and segregating when the standard deviation between donors exceeded 5%. A statistical classification framework was developed to diagnose cytomegalovirus status using the catalog of TCR beta chain sequences. V and J gene assignment, in a later analysis, came from comparing TCR nucleotide sequences with IMGT/GENE-DB human TR gene sequences. In a later analysis, CDR3 sequences and most-parsimonious VDJ recombination scenarios were assigned using the TCRdist pipeline. In a later analysis, each TCR beta chain was defined by its CDR3 amino acid sequence together with its V-gene family, and reads lacking a unique V-gene family were excluded. A later analysis removed 450 to 600 highly shared, low-generation-probability nucleotide sequences to deal with suspected cross-contamination and a sequencing artifact. For each public chain, a later analysis derived a clonal expansion index from normalized ranks of inferred template counts within each repertoire. In a later analysis, generation probabilities were computed with a VDJ recombination model fitted to out-of-frame rearrangements, and the resulting probabilities were checked against IGoR. A later analysis scored TCR-TCR, TCR-HLA and TCR-CMV co-occurrence with hypergeometric tests, applying a repertoire-size bias correction to TCR pairs. False discovery rates were estimated in a later analysis by permuting HLA or CMV assignments 20 times. In a later analysis, co-occurring TCRs were grouped with DBSCAN, and TCRdist sequence similarity was added when clustering was performed within HLA-allele-positive subsets. Repertoires with fewer than 30,000 or more than 120,000 public chains were left out of co-occurrence clustering, as were about 5 repertoires with anomalous nucleotide sharing. The clones in this table, taken by TCRdb from immuneACCESS, are in-frame only. Not every clone is retained; where verified, under half of the shortfall comes from an unresolved V gene, and the cause of the rest is unknown. V and J calls and clone size are copied from that table; D and trimming were computed from the DNA. The sample table shows roughly 120,000 clones, and approximately 77% are seen once. Around 5.2% of the sample is in the top ten clones.

From a lookup of the germline V gene (reference sequence), CDR1 and CDR2 are LNHDA and SQIVND. Trimmed from V: 5 bases; trimmed from J: 7 bases; junction bases lacking a gene match: 13. Inclusive of the bounding cysteine and phenylalanine, the CDR3 is 15 residues long. Solely the CDR3 DNA is kept, with 45 bases framed from the first base. On the study overall, not on this receptor specifically: Assigning TCR associations to individual alleles was difficult when HLA alleles, especially DR and DQ, strongly co-occurred. A cluster of highly shared sequence variants was judged likely to represent a technical artifact of the sequencing pipeline. Compared with equally common non-associated chains, HLA-associated TCR beta chains in a later analysis were more clonally expanded and had lower generation probabilities. A later analysis associated 16,951 TCR beta sequences with specific HLA alleles at a false discovery rate of 0.05. HLA typing was unavailable for some donors at each locus, so association tests used only the typed subset. Because the 87-base-pair reads could not distinguish some IMGT-functional V segments, including TRBV6-2 and TRBV6-3, those segments were excluded. This cohort had only TCR beta chains sequenced, and the lack of alpha or paired-chain data limited which features could be detected. Three of the identified cytomegalovirus-associated TCR beta chains were confirmed in vitro to be specific for cytomegalovirus antigens. Linkage disequilibrium might explain the correlated functional status among segregating V segments, but an unknown experimental factor could not be excluded. Because counts were too low, some 16 rarely observed V segments, including chromosome 9 orphons, were excluded from the earlier analysis of 587 of the donors. Broadly in line with IMGT annotations, most TCR beta V segments showed up in productive rearrangements about 90% or about 30% of the time in an earlier analysis of roughly 590 of the donors. In a later analysis, TCR association rates were found to vary across HLA loci, with the most associated TCRs seen for DRB1 alleles and the fewest for HLA-C alleles. A further reported finding was that TCR beta sequences accurately predicted the HLA-A and HLA-B alleles for most subjects in the first cohort. While some public TCRs were present in many individuals, most TCR sequences turned up only very rarely across donors. The study listed 150 to 200 TCR beta chains as associated with cytomegalovirus. A later analysis found that most CMV-associated TCR beta chains appeared HLA-restricted, with HLA associations seemingly driven largely by CMV exposure. CMV serostatus was the only immune exposure information available for the cohort. According to a later genetic analysis, donors in an Asian-associated ancestry cluster had fewer N-insertions in productive TCRs than the approximately 690-donor mean. According to the authors, the approach could potentially be generalized to other disease states and immunological phenotypes. Cytomegalovirus status was reported to be diagnosed by the classifier with high specificity and sensitivity in both the original and validation cohorts. In a later analysis, several top co-occurrence clusters were reported to appear linked to parvovirus B19, influenza, CMV and Epstein-Barr virus. V-gene and J-gene trimming of TCR beta chains was associated with a missense DCLRE1C variant in a later genetic analysis, and the association was replicated in an independent cohort. Roughly uniform sequencing depth across donors was assumed in presence/absence analyses, although this assumption may not hold.

The cohort was made up of 500 to 850 healthy bone marrow donors. At the time of sampling, every cohort member was nominally healthy, though immune exposures that went unrecorded were likely present. The donor was CMV seropositive and was included in the group of around 300 seropositive cohort members. Each donor provided a peripheral blood sample, and peripheral blood mononuclear cells were used for TCR beta sequencing. Genomic DNA was extracted from the blood cell samples with the Qiagen DNeasy Blood Extraction Kit. The sample consisted of PBMCs. The sequence links TRBV19 to TRBJ1-2; a stretch of 7 junction bases matches TRBD1. This clonotype was sampled from a man aged 45-65 years in good health and CMV-seropositive. The encoded CDR3 is CASSVRTGRTGGYTF. The DNA sequence is given as TGTGCCAGTAGTGTCAGGACAGGCCGAACTGGTGGCTACACCTTC.